Below, 9 T cell receptor beta chains from the same sample are listed, as sequenced in a study of cytomegalovirus exposure and HLA in healthy donors. Use of 60 Vbeta and 13 Jbeta primers characterized the PCR. Profiling relied on immunoSEQ multiplex PCR, and the TCRdb table lists in-frame clones only, not all of them. This sample has more than 95,000 clones, with over 9.5% found just once. The source material was PBMCs. All receptors come from a man in his forties in good health and CMV-seropositive.

The CDR3 DNA is TGTGCCAGCAGCTCCGGTCCCCTATCCTACGAGCAGTACTTC. Amino acids: CASSSGPLSYEQYF. The chain combines TRBV6-5 with TRBJ2-7; no clear D gene. The V end was cut by 6 bases, the J end by 1 base, with 13 bases between. Germline CDR1 MNHEY, CDR2 SVGAGI. This CDR3 contains 14 residues.

This chain links TRBV7-8 with TRBJ2-7; D possibly corresponds to TRBD1 (7 bases). Germline V gene lookup returns CDR1 SGHVS and CDR2 FQNEAQ. V was shortened by 2 bases and J by 4 bases, with 15 bases between the two germline ends. This CDR3 is built from 15 residues. The CDR3, as DNA: TGTGCCAGCAGCTTAATTCGACAGGGAGGTTACGAGCAGTACTTC. It encodes CASSLIRQGGYEQYF. Together with reference TRBV7-8 and TRBJ2-7, the CDR3 gives the full variable domain: GAGVSQSPRYKVAKRGQDVALRCDPISGHVSLFWYQQALGQGPEFLTYFQNEAQLDKSGLPSDRFFAERPEGSVSTLKIQRTQQEDSAVYLCASSLIRQGGYEQYFGPGTRLTVT.

V and J are TRBV7-3 and TRBJ2-3; 7 bases agree with TRBD2. The CDR3 covers 18 residues. CDR1 SGHTA and CDR2 FQGTGA come from the germline V gene. The ends lost 6 bases at V and 0 bases at J; junction bases unmatched: 15. The CDR3 DNA follows: TGTGCCAGCAGTTTCAGAGGACTAGGGGTTACTAGCACAGATACGCAGTATTTT. Its translation: CASSFRGLGVTSTDTQYF.

V usage is TRBV18 and J usage is TRBJ1-2; D is undetermined. Trimming took 0 bases from V and 8 from J, leaving 10 bases between them. CDR3 length: 13 amino acids. Germline CDR1 KGHSH, CDR2 LQKENI. The CDR3: CASSPPSGSGYTF. The DNA for the CDR3 is TGTGCCAGCTCACCACCTTCAGGATCCGGCTACACCTTC.

Details on this clone: Sequence at one end of the junction differs from germline and may be a read error. V and J are TRBV7-7 and TRBJ2-5; 7 bases align to TRBD1. This CDR3 is built from 14 residues. CDR1 and CDR2 (germline): SSHAT, FNYEAQ (reference sequence). The CDR3 nucleotides are TGTGCTAGCAGCTTATACAGGGGCCAAGAGACCCAGTACTTC. Translated: CASSLYRGQETQYF.

This clone was recorded a few times. The V gene is TRBV6-1, the J gene TRBJ1-1; no definite D call. V was cut by 1 base and J by 0 bases, with 6 bases left in between. The germline CDR1 and CDR2 sequences are MNHNS and SASEGT. The CDR3 extends over 14 amino acids. The CDR3 loop is CASSEGGMNTEAFF. CDR3 DNA: TGTGCCAGCAGTGAAGGAGGGATGAACACTGAAGCTTTCTTT.

This clone was found a few times. V and J are TRBV7-9 and TRBJ2-1; TRBD2 aligns across 13 bases. From germline, CDR1 is SEHNR and CDR2 FQNEAQ (reference sequence). CDR3 size: 16 residues. Losses at the gene ends were 3 bases for V and 8 bases for J; bases not matched to a gene: 7. Written as DNA, the CDR3 is TGTGCCAGCAGCTTTTTGGGACTAGCGGGAAGCCATGAGCAGTTCTTC. Translating it yields CASSFLGLAGSHEQFF.

The rearrangement uses TRBV4-1 and TRBJ2-7; the match to TRBD1 covers 8 bases. The ends lost 4 bases at V and 6 bases at J; junction bases unmatched: 5. Germline V gives CDR1 MGHRA, CDR2 YSYEKL. The CDR3 is made up of 13 amino acids. The CDR3 region is CASSLLTGGEQYF. In DNA form, the CDR3 reads TGCGCCAGCAGCCTCCTAACAGGGGGCGAGCAGTACTTC.

CDR3 bases: TGTGCCAGCAGTTTAAGGGGCGGGCGGACAGGGTGGGAGACCCAGTACTTC. It yields the protein CASSLRGGRTGWETQYF. This chain joins TRBV27 and TRBJ2-5, with 8 positions matching TRBD1. The V gene end was trimmed by 2 bases and the J gene end by 5 bases; junction bases not matched to a gene: 13. This CDR3 spans 17 amino acids. Per germline, CDR1 MNHEY and CDR2 SMNVEV (reference sequence).